The T cell receptor beta chain under discussion was sequenced for a study of cytomegalovirus exposure and HLA in healthy donors. Whole-study results and caveats: The presence/absence work took it that sequencing depth was about the same across donors. According to a later analysis, most TCR beta chains associated with CMV appeared HLA-restricted. Follow-up analysis later connected one missense variant in DCLRE1C with trimming of TCR beta V- and J-genes. Later examination showed HLA-associated TCR beta chains had greater clonal expansion than equally common others.

This clone was seen only a few times. Its antigen remains unknown. With 60 Vbeta and 13 Jbeta primers, the PCR was carried out. Measured with immunoSEQ multiplex PCR; TCRdb has only the in-frame clones, and not every one. The data contain 90,000 to 110,000 clones, over 70% of them singletons. V dropped 10 bases and J dropped 0 bases, with 10 bases sitting between them. The CDR3 is 12 amino acids. Germline-derived CDR1 and CDR2 are LGHNT and FRNRAP. This clonotype was obtained from a woman between 35 and 50 years old in good health and CMV-seropositive. V and J are TRBV12-5 and TRBJ2-7, with D unclear. The sample comprised PBMCs. The CDR3 here is CATSCSSYEQYF. In DNA, the CDR3 is TGTGCTACCTCTTGCAGCTCCTACGAGCAGTACTTC.